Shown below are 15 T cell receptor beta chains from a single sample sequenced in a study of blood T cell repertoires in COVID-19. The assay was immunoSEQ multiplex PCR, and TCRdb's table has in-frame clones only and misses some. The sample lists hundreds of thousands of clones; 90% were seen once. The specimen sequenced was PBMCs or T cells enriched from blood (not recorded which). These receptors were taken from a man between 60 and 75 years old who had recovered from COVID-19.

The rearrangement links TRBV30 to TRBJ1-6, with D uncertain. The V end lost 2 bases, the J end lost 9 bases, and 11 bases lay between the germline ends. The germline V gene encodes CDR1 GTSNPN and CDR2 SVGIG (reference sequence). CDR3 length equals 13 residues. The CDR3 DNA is TGTGCCTGGAGTTCCCAGGATTCTTCACCCCTCCACTTT. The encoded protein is CAWSSQDSSPLHF.

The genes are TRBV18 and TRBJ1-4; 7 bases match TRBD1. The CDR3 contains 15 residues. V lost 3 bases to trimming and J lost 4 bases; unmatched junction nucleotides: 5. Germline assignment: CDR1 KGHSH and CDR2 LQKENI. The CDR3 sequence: CASSPTDRFNEKLFF. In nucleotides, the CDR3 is TGTGCCAGCTCACCCACGGACAGGTTTAATGAAAAACTGTTTTTT.

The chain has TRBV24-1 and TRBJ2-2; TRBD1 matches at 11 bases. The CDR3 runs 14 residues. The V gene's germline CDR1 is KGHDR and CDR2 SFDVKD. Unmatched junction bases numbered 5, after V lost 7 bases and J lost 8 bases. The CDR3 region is CATRGQGALGELFF. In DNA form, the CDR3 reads TGTGCCACCAGAGGACAGGGGGCTCTAGGGGAGCTGTTTTTT.

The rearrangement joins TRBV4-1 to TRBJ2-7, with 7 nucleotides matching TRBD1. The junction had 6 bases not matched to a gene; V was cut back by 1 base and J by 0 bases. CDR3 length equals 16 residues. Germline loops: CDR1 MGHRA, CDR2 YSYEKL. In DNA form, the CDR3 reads TGCGCCAGCAGCCAAGGGGGTGGGACAGTCTCCTACGAGCAGTACTTC. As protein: CASSQGGGTVSYEQYF.

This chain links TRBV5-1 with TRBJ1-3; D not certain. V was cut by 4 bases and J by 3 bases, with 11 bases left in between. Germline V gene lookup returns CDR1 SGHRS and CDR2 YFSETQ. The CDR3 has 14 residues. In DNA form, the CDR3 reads TGCGCCAGCAGCCCTAACGGGTATGGAAACACCATATATTTT. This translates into CASSPNGYGNTIYF.

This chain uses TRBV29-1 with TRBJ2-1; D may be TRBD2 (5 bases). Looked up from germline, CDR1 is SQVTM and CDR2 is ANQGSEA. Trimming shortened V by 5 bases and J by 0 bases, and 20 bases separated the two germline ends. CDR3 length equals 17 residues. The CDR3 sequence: CSVWVGSGYSSYNEQFF. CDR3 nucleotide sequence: TGCAGCGTTTGGGTTGGGAGCGGTTACAGCTCCTACAATGAGCAGTTCTTC.

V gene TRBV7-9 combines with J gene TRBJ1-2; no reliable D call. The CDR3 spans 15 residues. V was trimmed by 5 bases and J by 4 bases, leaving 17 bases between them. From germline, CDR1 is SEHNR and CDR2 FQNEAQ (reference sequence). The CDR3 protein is CASSTLERRSYGYTF. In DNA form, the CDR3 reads TGTGCCAGCAGCACACTTGAACGGAGAAGCTATGGCTACACCTTC.

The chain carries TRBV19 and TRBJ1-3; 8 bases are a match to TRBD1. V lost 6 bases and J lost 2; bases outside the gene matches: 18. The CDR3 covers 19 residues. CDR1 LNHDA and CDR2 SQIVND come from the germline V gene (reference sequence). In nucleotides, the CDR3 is TGTGCCAGTAGCAGCACCGGGACAGGTTACTTACTGGCTGGAAACACCATATATTTT. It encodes CASSSTGTGYLLAGNTIYF.

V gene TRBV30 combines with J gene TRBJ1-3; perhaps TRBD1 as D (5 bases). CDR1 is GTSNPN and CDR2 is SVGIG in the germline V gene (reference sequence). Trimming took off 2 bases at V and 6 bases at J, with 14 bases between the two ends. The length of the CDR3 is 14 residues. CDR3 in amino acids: CAWSRTGLSNTIYF. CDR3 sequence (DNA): TGTGCCTGGAGTCGGACGGGACTCTCAAACACCATATATTTT.

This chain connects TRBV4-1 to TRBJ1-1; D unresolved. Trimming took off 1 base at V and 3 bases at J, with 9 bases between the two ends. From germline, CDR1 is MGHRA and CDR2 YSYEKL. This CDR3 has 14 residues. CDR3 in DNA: TGCGCCAGCAGCCAAGCTCAGGTGCACACTGAAGCTTTCTTT. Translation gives CASSQAQVHTEAFF.

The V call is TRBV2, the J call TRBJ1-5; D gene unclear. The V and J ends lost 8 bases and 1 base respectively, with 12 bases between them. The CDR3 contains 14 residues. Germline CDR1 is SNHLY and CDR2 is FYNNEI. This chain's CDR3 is CASWQALSNQPQHF. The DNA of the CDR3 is TGTGCCAGCTGGCAGGCGCTGAGCAATCAGCCCCAGCATTTT. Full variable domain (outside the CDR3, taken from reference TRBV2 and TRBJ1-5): EPEVTQTPSHQVTQMGQEVILRCVPISNHLYFYWYRQILGQKVEFLVSFYNNEISEKSEIFDDQFSVERPDGSNFTLKIRSTKLEDSAMYFCASWQALSNQPQHFGDGTRLSIL.

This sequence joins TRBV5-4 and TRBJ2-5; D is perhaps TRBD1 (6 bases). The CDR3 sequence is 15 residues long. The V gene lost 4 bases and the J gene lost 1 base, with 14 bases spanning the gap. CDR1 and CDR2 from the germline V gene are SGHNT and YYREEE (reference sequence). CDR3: CASSPKDSLQETQYF. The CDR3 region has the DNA TGTGCCAGCAGCCCGAAGGACAGTCTCCAAGAGACCCAGTACTTC.

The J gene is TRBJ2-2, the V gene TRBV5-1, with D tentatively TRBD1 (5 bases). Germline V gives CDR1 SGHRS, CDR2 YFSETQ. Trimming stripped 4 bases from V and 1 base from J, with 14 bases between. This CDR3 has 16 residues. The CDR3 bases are TGCGCCAGCAGCGAAATGGGGCAGGGGAACACCGGGGAGCTGTTTTTT. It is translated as CASSEMGQGNTGELFF.

The CDR3, as DNA: TGTGCCACCGCCCAGGGCTACTATGGCTACACCTTC. This gives the protein CATAQGYYGYTF. The chain recombines TRBV12-3 or TRBV12-4 with TRBJ1-2; a weak D match, TRBD1 (5 bases). This CDR3 region has 12 residues. Trimming left V 10 bases short and J 3 bases short, with 12 bases between.

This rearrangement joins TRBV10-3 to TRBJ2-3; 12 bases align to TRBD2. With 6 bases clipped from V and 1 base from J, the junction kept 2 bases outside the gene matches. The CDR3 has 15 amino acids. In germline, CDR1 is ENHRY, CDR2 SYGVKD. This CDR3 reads CAIRTSGGGTDTQYF. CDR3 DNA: TGTGCCATCAGGACTAGCGGGGGCGGCACAGATACGCAGTATTTT.